The 13 T cell receptor beta chains given below trace back to one sample, sequenced in a study of blood T cell repertoires in COVID-19. Assay: immunoSEQ multiplex PCR; the TCRdb copy retains only in-frame clones and omits some. This table holds around 20,000 clones, 65% to 80% found once. The source material was peripheral blood. The origin of the receptors is a human donor in a cohort sampled during active or convalescent COVID-19.

The rearrangement uses TRBV6-5 and TRBJ1-3; no firm D call. V shed 2 bases and J shed 9 bases, with 11 bases lying between them. The germline V gene has CDR1 MNHEY and CDR2 SVGAGI. The CDR3 sequence is 13 residues long. The CDR3 bases are TGTGCCAGCAGTTACGGGCCCGAGGGCACCATATATTTT. Protein: CASSYGPEGTIYF.

Only one count was recorded for this clone. The chain carries TRBV11-3 and TRBJ2-1; the D gene is possibly TRBD2 (6 bases). Trimming left V 3 bases short and J 4 bases short, with 16 bases between. The CDR3 runs to 16 residues. The germline CDR1 and CDR2 sequences are SGHNT and YENEEA. CDR3 in DNA: TGTGCCAGCAGCTTGGGAGGAGACAGAGGTTACAATGAGCAGTTCTTC. It is translated as CASSLGGDRGYNEQFF.

The rearrangement uses TRBV29-1 and TRBJ1-1; D unclear. V was trimmed by 5 bases and J by 4 bases, leaving 5 bases between them. The CDR3 is 10 residues long. The germline gives CDR1 SQVTM, CDR2 ANQGSEA. CDR3 region: CSVTGTEAFF. The CDR3 nucleotides read TGCAGCGTTACGGGCACTGAAGCTTTCTTT.

The chain joins TRBV4-1 to TRBJ2-3; D remains unclear. This CDR3 is 16 amino acids long. The germline CDR1 and CDR2 sequences are MGHRA and YSYEKL. Trimming took 0 bases from V and 6 from J, leaving 16 bases between them. The CDR3 spells CASSQESDVSVDTQYF. The CDR3 nucleotides read TGCGCCAGCAGCCAAGAAAGCGATGTTTCTGTTGATACGCAGTATTTT.

The chain recombines TRBV5-4 with TRBJ2-1; 7 positions agree with TRBD1. This CDR3 comprises 14 residues. V gave up 0 bases and J gave up 7 bases; unmatched junction bases: 4. The germline CDR1 and CDR2 sequences are SGHNT and YYREEE (reference sequence). Written as DNA, the CDR3 is TGTGCCAGCAGCTTGGTACAGGGGACGAATGAGCAGTTCTTC. Its translation: CASSLVQGTNEQFF.

V and J are TRBV4-1 and TRBJ2-5, with D possibly TRBD2 on 7 matching bases. In germline, CDR1 is MGHRA, CDR2 YSYEKL. V was shortened by 4 bases and J by 6 bases, with 18 bases between the two germline ends. The CDR3 extends over 15 amino acids. The CDR3 region is CASSRVQGSGKTQYF. Written as DNA, the CDR3 is TGCGCCAGCAGCCGAGTACAGGGCAGCGGGAAGACCCAGTACTTC.

The chain has TRBV4-3 and TRBJ1-2, with 9 bases fitting TRBD1. The CDR3 loop spans 15 amino acids. Germline CDR1 is LGHNA and CDR2 is YSLEER. V trimming: 0 bases; J trimming: 4 bases; junction bases outside the gene matches: 3. In DNA form, the CDR3 reads TGCGCCAGCAGCCAAGATGAGGACAGGGGCTATGGCTACACCTTC. Residues: CASSQDEDRGYGYTF.

The gene calls are TRBV15 and TRBJ2-3; a possible D gene is TRBD2 (5 bases). V lost 0 bases and J lost 8, with 9 bases in between. CDR1 LNHNV and CDR2 YYDKDF come from the germline V gene (reference sequence). There are 13 residues in the CDR3. The CDR3 DNA reads TGTGCCACCAGCAGAGATACTAGGGCTACGCAGTATTTT. It specifies CATSRDTRATQYF.

The chain uses TRBV28 and TRBJ1-2, with D unclear. Germline V gene lookup returns CDR1 MDHEN and CDR2 SYDVKM. CDR3 length: 13 amino acids. Trimming took 3 bases from V and 2 from J, leaving 7 bases between them. The CDR3 spells CASSFGGNYGYTF. The CDR3 DNA sequence: TGTGCCAGCAGTTTCGGCGGAAACTATGGCTACACCTTC.

The CDR3 loop reads CASEGGQGWTDTQYF. DNA for the CDR3: TGTGCCAGCGAGGGGGGACAGGGGTGGACAGATACGCAGTATTTT. This chain links TRBV2 with TRBJ2-3, with TRBD1 matching over 10 bases. Germline values: CDR1 SNHLY, CDR2 FYNNEI. The length of the CDR3 is 15 residues. The J segment lost 3 bases and the V segment lost 8 bases, leaving 8 bases of the junction unmatched.

The rearrangement uses TRBV28 and TRBJ1-6, with D hard to call. Germline CDR1 reads MDHEN; CDR2 reads SYDVKM. This CDR3 is built from 11 residues. The V and J ends lost 4 bases and 9 bases respectively, with 4 bases between them. The CDR3 loop is CASSSGSPLHF. The CDR3, as DNA: TGTGCCAGCAGTTCCGGTTCACCCCTCCACTTT.

This clone occurred a few times. The V call is TRBV15, the J call TRBJ1-1; no reliable D call. Germline V lookup: CDR1 LNHNV, CDR2 YYDKDF (reference sequence). The V end was cut by 3 bases, the J end by 6 bases, with 17 bases between. This CDR3 region has 15 residues. As DNA, the CDR3 is TGTGCCACCAGCAGGCCCCGGGTAGGGAGGTCTGAAGCTTTCTTT. Residues: CATSRPRVGRSEAFF.

The V call is TRBV5-1, the J call TRBJ1-1, with D possibly being TRBD1 (6 bases). Germline loops: CDR1 SGHRS, CDR2 YFSETQ. This CDR3 spans 14 amino acids. V lost 3 bases, J lost 4 bases, and 13 bases lay in between. DNA of the CDR3: TGCGCCAGCAGCTCGGACAGTTTGAGCACTGAAGCTTTCTTT. Amino acids: CASSSDSLSTEAFF.